The 20 T cell receptor beta chains given below trace back to one sample, sequenced in a study of blood T cell repertoires in COVID-19. The table came from immunoSEQ multiplex PCR; TCRdb's copy has only in-frame clones and leaves some out. The sample contains 140,000 to 150,000 clones, around 81% of which appear only once. Input material: peripheral blood. The receptor source for this set is a man aged 60 to 75 with active or convalescent COVID-19.

The gene calls are TRBV5-1 and TRBJ2-3; 7 bases line up with TRBD2. Per the germline V gene, CDR1 is SGHRS and CDR2 is YFSETQ. V lost 4 bases, J lost 2 bases, and 10 bases stayed unmatched. The CDR3 contains 16 residues. This CDR3 is CASSKPAGWDTDTQYF. The CDR3 coding sequence is TGCGCCAGCAGCAAACCAGCGGGGTGGGACACAGATACGCAGTATTTT.

The chain couples TRBV3-1 (or the pseudogene TRBV3-2) to TRBJ1-6; no clear D. The CDR3 sequence is 13 residues long. Trimming removed 4 bases from V and 7 bases from J, with 8 bases in between. Germline loops: CDR1 LGHDT, CDR2 YNNKEL (reference sequence). CDR3 in amino acids: CASSRERNSPLHF. The CDR3 nucleotides read TGTGCCAGCAGCCGGGAGCGGAATTCACCCCTCCACTTT.

This chain connects TRBV7-6 to TRBJ2-2; D possibly corresponds to TRBD1 (5 bases). Looked up from germline, CDR1 is SGHVS and CDR2 is FNYEAQ. The CDR3 totals 16 residues. The V end was cut by 0 bases, the J end by 3 bases, with 11 bases between. CDR3 bases: TGTGCCAGCAGCTTAGCCCAGGGATCGGACACCGGGGAGCTGTTTTTT. Amino acid sequence: CASSLAQGSDTGELFF. Combining the CDR3 with reference TRBV7-6 and TRBJ2-2 gives the whole variable domain GAGVSQSPRYKVTKRGQDVALRCDPISGHVSLYWYRQALGQGPEFLTYFNYEAQQDKSGLPNDRFSAERPEGSISTLTIQRTEQRDSAMYRCASSLAQGSDTGELFFGEGSRLTVL.

The CDR3 here is CASSVYPSGNNEQFF. CDR3 bases: TGTGCCAGCAGCGTATACCCTAGCGGGAACAATGAGCAGTTCTTC. This chain links TRBV9 with TRBJ2-1, with TRBD2 matching over 9 bases. The CDR3 spans 15 residues. Germline lookup yields CDR1 SGDLS and CDR2 YYNGEE. V shed 1 base, J shed 5 bases, and the junction held 4 bases outside the gene matches.

The chain recombines TRBV15 with TRBJ1-5, with D tentatively TRBD1 (5 bases). CDR1 and CDR2 from the germline V gene are LNHNV and YYDKDF (reference sequence). Trimming pared 0 bases from V and 6 bases from J, leaving 21 bases between. This CDR3 spans 18 amino acids. Written as DNA, the CDR3 is TGTGCCACCAGCAGAGATTTTCCCCACGGGGGGACGTTTCAGCCCCAGCATTTT. Translated: CATSRDFPHGGTFQPQHF.

The CDR3 reads CASSPRSTGTSPNTGELFF. The DNA for the CDR3 is TGTGCCAGCAGCCCTCGTTCGACCGGGACTAGCCCAAACACCGGGGAGCTGTTTTTT. The chain is built from TRBV7-3 and TRBJ2-2; 9 bases are a match to TRBD2. Germline V gene data show CDR1 as SGHTA and CDR2 as FQGTGA. The CDR3 length is 19 residues. The V and J ends lost 5 bases and 2 bases, in that order; junction bases with no gene match: 15.

This clone turned up a few times. The chain couples TRBV9 to TRBJ1-1, with 8 bases fitting TRBD1. The CDR3 has 14 amino acids. Germline CDR1 SGDLS, CDR2 YYNGEE. V was pared by 2 bases and J by 10 bases, with 10 bases of the junction left unmatched. CDR3 region: CASSVEPDRGRAFF. The CDR3 DNA follows: TGTGCCAGCAGCGTCGAACCTGACAGGGGAAGAGCTTTCTTT.

The V gene is TRBV12-2, the J gene TRBJ1-5. TRBV12-2 is described as a pseudogene. The CDR3 covers 16 residues. The CDR3 nucleotides read TGTGCAAGTCGCCCCGGTCTGGGGGGACGCAATCAGCCCCAGCATTTT. Translating it yields CASRPGLGGRNQPQHF.

The rearrangement links TRBV11-3 to TRBJ2-3; no definite D call. CDR3 size: 14 residues. Germline V gene sequence: CDR1 SGHNT, CDR2 YENEEA. Trimming cost V 3 bases and J 4 bases, with 11 bases left between them. This chain's CDR3 is CASSFSSEADTQYF. The DNA for the CDR3 is TGTGCCAGCAGCTTTTCTTCAGAGGCAGATACGCAGTATTTT.

This chain links TRBV5-1 with TRBJ2-3; D is perhaps TRBD2 (5 bases). The CDR3 contains 12 residues. Germline CDR1 is SGHRS and CDR2 is YFSETQ. The V and J ends lost 7 bases and 6 bases respectively, with 12 bases between them. The CDR3 DNA follows: TGCGCCAGCGCCGAGCAGCGGGATACGCAGTATTTT. This translates into CASAEQRDTQYF.

This chain connects TRBV4-1 to TRBJ2-2, with D perhaps matching TRBD1 (6 bases). With 1 base removed from V and 8 bases from J, the gap between germline ends came to 17 bases. The CDR3 length is 16 residues. Germline V CDR1 and CDR2: MGHRA, YSYEKL. The CDR3 loop reads CASSQGNGQRVGELFF. CDR3 sequence (DNA): TGCGCCAGCAGCCAAGGAAACGGACAGAGGGTTGGGGAGCTGTTTTTT.

The chain has TRBV7-9 and TRBJ2-3, with 11 bases lining up with TRBD2. V was clipped by 5 bases and J by 2 bases; unmatched bases: 6. This CDR3 has 16 amino acids. Germline CDR1 reads SEHNR; CDR2 reads FQNEAQ (reference sequence). CDR3 nucleotide sequence: TGTGCCAGCAGCGGGACTAGCGGACCCAACACAGATACGCAGTATTTT. Its protein product is CASSGTSGPNTDTQYF.

The V gene is TRBV2, the J gene TRBJ1-1; 10 bases match TRBD1. CDR3 length: 13 residues. Germline loops: CDR1 SNHLY, CDR2 FYNNEI. The ends lost 11 bases at V and 1 base at J; junction bases unmatched: 4. The chain's CDR3 is CAVRDRGNTEAFF. The CDR3 DNA reads as TGTGCCGTACGGGACAGGGGGAACACTGAAGCTTTCTTT. The whole variable domain, remainder taken from reference TRBV2 and TRBJ1-1, is EPEVTQTPSHQVTQMGQEVILRCVPISNHLYFYWYRQILGQKVEFLVSFYNNEISEKSEIFDDQFSVERPDGSNFTLKIRSTKLEDSAMYFCAVRDRGNTEAFFGQGTRLTVV.

The chain carries TRBV27 and TRBJ2-2; 8 bases fit TRBD1. The CDR3 totals 16 residues. CDR1 MNHEY and CDR2 SMNVEV come from the germline V gene (reference sequence). V shed 3 bases and J 5 bases; nucleotides not matched to a gene: 8. The CDR3 DNA is TGTGCCAGCAGTTTTGGGCAGGGGGCATGGACCGGGGAGCTGTTTTTT. Translating it yields CASSFGQGAWTGELFF.

This clone is a singleton in its sample. This chain links TRBV4-1 with TRBJ2-1; 9 positions match TRBD2. Germline V gene data show CDR1 as MGHRA and CDR2 as YSYEKL. The V and J ends lost 1 base and 1 base, in that order; junction bases with no gene match: 11. This CDR3 has 19 amino acids. The DNA for the CDR3 is TGCGCCAGCAGCCAAGTGGCCCTAGCGGGAAAAGGATCCTACAATGAGCAGTTCTTC. Encoded protein: CASSQVALAGKGSYNEQFF.

This clone was counted a single time. The chain is built from TRBV18 and TRBJ2-7; tentatively, D is TRBD1 (6 bases). The CDR3 length is 11 residues. V was trimmed by 9 bases and J by 6 bases, leaving 12 bases between them. Germline-derived CDR1 and CDR2 are KGHSH and LQKENI. The CDR3 DNA follows: TGTGCCAGAAAACAGGGTTGCGAGCAGTACTTC. Amino acids: CARKQGCEQYF.

The rearrangement joins TRBV12-5 to TRBJ1-5; perhaps TRBD1 as D (5 bases). Between the trimmed V and J ends, which lost 6 bases and 0 bases, there was a span of 12 bases. The CDR3 spans 15 residues. Per the germline V gene, CDR1 is LGHNT and CDR2 is FRNRAP. The CDR3 loop is CASGTGVSSNQPQHF. The CDR3 coding sequence is TGTGCTAGTGGAACGGGGGTTTCTAGCAATCAGCCCCAGCATTTT.

V is TRBV18 and J is TRBJ2-4; D gene uncertain. The CDR3 is 12 residues long. V lost 3 bases and J 8 bases, leaving 8 bases between the germline ends. CDR1 is KGHSH and CDR2 is LQKENI in the germline V gene. This CDR3 is CASSPDEDIQYF. The CDR3 DNA sequence: TGTGCCAGCTCACCCGACGAGGACATTCAGTACTTC. Full variable domain (outside the CDR3, taken from reference TRBV18 and TRBJ2-4): NAGVMQNPRHLVRRRGQEARLRCSPMKGHSHVYWYRQLPEEGLKFMVYLQKENIIDESGMPKERFSAEFPKEGPSILRIQQVVRGDSAAYFCASSPDEDIQYFGAGTRLSVL.

This chain uses TRBV5-1 with TRBJ2-7; D perhaps matches TRBD1 (6 bases). V was shortened by 4 bases and J by 5 bases, with 22 bases between the two germline ends. The germline V gene encodes CDR1 SGHRS and CDR2 YFSETQ. The CDR3 has 16 amino acids. The CDR3 here is CASSLDVTGDLHEQYF. The DNA for the CDR3 is TGCGCCAGCAGCCTGGACGTGACAGGTGACCTTCACGAGCAGTACTTC.

The chain combines TRBV12-3 or TRBV12-4 with TRBJ1-4; D uncertain. The ends were cut back, 4 bases at V and 8 bases at J, with 11 bases in the middle. The CDR3 covers 13 residues. The CDR3 is CASSSPGGEKLFF. DNA of the CDR3: TGTGCCAGCAGTTCCCCAGGAGGCGAAAAACTGTTTTTT.